Each of the 5 T cell receptor beta chains below was sequenced from the same sample in a study of shared clonotypes between healthy human individuals. This table comes from immunoSEQ multiplex PCR, and its TCRdb copy is limited to in-frame clones, with some not included. Here the sample spans hundreds of thousands of clones, 95% to 97% being singletons. Naive-designated CD8 cells lacked CD45RO, were positively enriched for CCR7, and omitted terminally differentiated effector memory CD45RA+ cells. Source material: naive CD8+ T cells sorted from blood. These receptors all come from a woman between 25 and 40 years old in good health.

The chain couples TRBV10-2 to TRBJ2-7, with a possible D match to TRBD1 (7 bases). Per the germline V gene, CDR1 is WSHSY and CDR2 is SAAADI. With 7 bases removed from V and 4 bases from J, the gap between germline ends came to 20 bases. The CDR3 has 15 amino acids. The CDR3 is CASNRWGDSGYEQYF. The DNA for the CDR3 is TGCGCCAGCAATCGCTGGGGGGACAGCGGTTACGAGCAGTACTTC.

The rearrangement joins TRBV7-8 to TRBJ2-3; TRBD2 matches at 14 bases. The ends lost 5 bases at V and 3 bases at J; junction bases unmatched: 10. Looked up from germline, CDR1 is SGHVS and CDR2 is FQNEAQ. CDR3 length equals 18 residues. The CDR3 DNA reads as TGTGCCAGCAGCCGGAGACTAGCGGGAGGGCCTTATACAGATACGCAGTATTTT. Its protein product is CASSRRLAGGPYTDTQYF.

The V and J genes are TRBV28 and TRBJ2-7; D is unresolved. Germline assignment: CDR1 MDHEN and CDR2 SYDVKM. There are 14 residues in the CDR3. V lost 7 bases, J lost 1 base, and 14 bases lay in between. CDR3 coding DNA: TGTGCCAGCAATCGCGGAATTTTTTCCTACGAGCAGTACTTC. Protein: CASNRGIFSYEQYF.

V gene TRBV27 combines with J gene TRBJ2-5, with 7 nucleotides matching TRBD1. The V gene's germline CDR1 is MNHEY and CDR2 SMNVEV (reference sequence). The CDR3 sequence is 14 residues long. J lost 5 bases, V lost 3 bases, and 6 bases had no gene match. In nucleotides, the CDR3 is TGTGCCAGCAGTTTCACAGGGGCCGAGGAGACCCAGTACTTC. It translates to CASSFTGAEETQYF.

The count of this clone is one. This chain connects TRBV6-1 to TRBJ2-7; 9 bases line up with TRBD1. J lost 2 bases, V lost 6 bases, and 5 bases had no gene match. Germline V gene sequence: CDR1 MNHNS, CDR2 SASEGT. The CDR3 sequence is 14 residues long. The CDR3 nucleotides are TGTGCCAGCAGAGGGGACAGGGAAACCTACGAGCAGTACTTC. Translation: CASRGDRETYEQYF.